This T cell receptor (beta chain) is drawn from a study of OX40 agonist ivuxolimab in advanced cancers. About the study: People in dose escalation had one of these cancers: hepatocellular carcinoma, melanoma, renal cell or head and neck cancer. Of mixed ages from about 20 to 80 and averaging about 60 years, the group was over 80% male.

General study points: Compared with CD4+, CD8+ T cells on average had more expanded clones. Normalized T-cell clonal expansion was also low in a subset of nonresponders.

This clone was picked up one time. Its antigen is still unknown. CDR3 size: 13 residues. V was clipped by 8 bases and J by 3 bases, with 14 bases between them. CDR1 MNHEY and CDR2 SMNVEV come from the germline V gene (reference sequence). Sequencing used immunoSEQ multiplex PCR; TCRdb keeps in-frame clones, though not all of them. This table has 15,000 to 25,000 clones, around nine tenths appearing once. The source material was CD4+ or CD8+ T cells sorted from blood, sampled in a trial of the OX40 agonist ivuxolimab. The gene calls are TRBV27 and TRBJ2-7, with D perhaps TRBD1 (7 bases). The sequence derives from an adult with an advanced solid tumor such as melanoma, head and neck, liver or kidney cancer. The CDR3 sequence: CASGRGVRYEQYF. The CDR3 DNA follows: TGTGCCAGCGGCAGGGGGGTTCGCTACGAGCAGTACTTC.